The rows below give T cell receptor beta chains drawn from one sample of a study of identical twins. TCRdb analysed the 5' RACE reads with MiXCR anew, one entry per CDR3 protein. The sample shows 700,000 or so distinct CDR3 sequences, about 9.4% of them seen only once. The sample was also reused in another study, on yellow fever vaccine responses in identical twins.

Sequencing input: PBMCs. These receptors were taken from a woman in her late teens or twenties in good health. The CDR3 runs from the conserved cysteine through the conserved F or W. Fields, in order: CDR3 protein, CDR3 DNA, CDR3 length, clone size, V gene, D gene, J gene. A D gene is named only where the DNA matches it firmly. The size field is filled for only some rows; it gives once, few, many or a size class.

CAHSGVANTGELFF,TGTGCCCATAGCGGGGTCGCGAACACCGGGGAGCTGTTTTTT,14,NA,TRBV30,TRBD2,TRBJ2-2
CASLTVTYEQYF,TGTGCCAGCTTGACAGTCACCTACGAGCAGTACTTC,12,few,TRBV2,NA,TRBJ2-7
CASSLAQVHEQFF,TGTGCCAGCAGCTTAGCACAGGTCCATGAGCAGTTCTTC,13,few,TRBV7-9,NA,TRBJ2-1
CASSPGPYRTFQETQYF,TGTGCCAGCAGCCCGGGACCATACCGAACCTTCCAAGAGACCCAGTACTTC,17,NA,TRBV7-2,NA,TRBJ2-5
CASSFGRDNYEQYF,TGCGCCAGCAGCTTTGGCAGGGATAACTACGAGCAGTACTTC,14,many,TRBV5-1,NA,TRBJ2-7
CASNAPMGQGAREQYF,TGTGCCAGCAACGCGCCGATGGGACAGGGGGCGCGAGAGCAGTACTTC,16,NA,TRBV6-2/TRBV6-3,TRBD1,TRBJ2-7
CASSEHGRPYEQYF,TGTGCCAGCAGTGAACATGGCAGGCCCTACGAGCAGTACTTC,14,many,TRBV6-1,NA,TRBJ2-7
CSAAGNTEAFF,TGCAGTGCTGCAGGGAATACTGAAGCTTTCTTT,11,many,TRBV20-1,NA,TRBJ1-1
CSAPTQANYGYTF,TGCAGTGCTCCAACACAGGCTAACTATGGCTACACCTTC,13,NA,TRBV20-1,NA,TRBJ1-2
CSANDLSYNEQFF,TGCAGTGCTAACGACCTATCCTACAATGAGCAGTTCTTC,13,NA,TRBV20-1,NA,TRBJ2-1
CASSSQGGGQETQYF,TGTGCCAGCAGCTCCCAAGGGGGGGGGCAAGAGACCCAGTACTTC,15,many,TRBV7-9,NA,TRBJ2-5
CAIAGGGADTQYF,TGTGCCATCGCGGGGGGAGGCGCAGATACGCAGTATTTT,13,few,TRBV10-3,TRBD2,TRBJ2-3
CASSLRGLREVAHSGELFF,TGTGCCAGCAGTTTAAGGGGATTGCGGGAGGTCGCCCATTCCGGGGAGCTGTTTTTT,19,NA,TRBV12-3/TRBV12-4,TRBD2,TRBJ2-2
CASSPPTGSNTGELFF,TGTGCCAGCTCACCACCGACAGGATCTAACACCGGGGAGCTGTTTTTT,16,few,TRBV18,NA,TRBJ2-2
CSGWGREGSYEQYF,TGCAGTGGCTGGGGGCGGGAGGGCTCCTACGAGCAGTACTTC,14,NA,TRBV20-1,TRBD2,TRBJ2-7
CASSLGSRVSGNTIYF,TGTGCCAGCAGCTTGGGCTCCAGGGTCTCTGGAAACACCATATATTTT,16,few,TRBV12-3/TRBV12-4,NA,TRBJ1-3